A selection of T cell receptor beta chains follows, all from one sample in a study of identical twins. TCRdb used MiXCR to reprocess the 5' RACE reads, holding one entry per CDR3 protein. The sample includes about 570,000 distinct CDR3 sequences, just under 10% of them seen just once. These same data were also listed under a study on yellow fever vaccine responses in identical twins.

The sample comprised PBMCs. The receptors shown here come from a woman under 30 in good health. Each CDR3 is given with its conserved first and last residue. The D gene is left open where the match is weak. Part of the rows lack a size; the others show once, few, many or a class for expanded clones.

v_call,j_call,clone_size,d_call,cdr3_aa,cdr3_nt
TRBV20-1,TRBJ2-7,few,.,CSARKGLSYEQYF,TGCAGTGCTAGAAAAGGACTCTCCTACGAGCAGTACTTC
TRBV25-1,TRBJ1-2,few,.,CASRGQLGNYGYTF,TGTGCCAGCAGAGGACAGCTGGGTAACTATGGCTACACCTTC
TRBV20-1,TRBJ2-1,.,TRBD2,CSARDPTSGEYNEQFF,TGCAGTGCTAGAGATCCCACTAGCGGGGAATACAATGAGCAGTTCTTC
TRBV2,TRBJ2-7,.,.,CASSEVKVGGYEQYF,TGTGCCAGCAGTGAAGTGAAGGTGGGGGGCTACGAGCAGTACTTC
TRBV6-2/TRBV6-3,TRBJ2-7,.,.,CASSSTGTKWNEQYF,TGTGCCAGCAGCTCTACCGGGACAAAGTGGAACGAGCAGTACTTC
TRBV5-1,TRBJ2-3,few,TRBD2,CASSLVAGVDTQYF,TGCGCCAGCAGCCTGGTGGCGGGGGTAGATACGCAGTATTTT
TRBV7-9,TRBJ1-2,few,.,CASSLVLDYGYTF,TGTGCCAGCAGCTTAGTGTTAGACTATGGCTACACCTTC
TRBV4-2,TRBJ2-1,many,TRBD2,CASMETSGFSGQFF,TGTGCCAGCATGGAAACTAGCGGCTTTAGTGGGCAGTTCTTC
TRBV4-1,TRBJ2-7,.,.,CASSHRTGSYEQYF,TGCGCCAGCAGCCATCGAACAGGGAGCTACGAGCAGTACTTC
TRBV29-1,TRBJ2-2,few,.,CSVLVTGELFF,TGCAGCGTTTTGGTAACCGGGGAGCTGTTTTTT
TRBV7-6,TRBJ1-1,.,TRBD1,CASSLVAQGVGEAFF,TGTGCCAGCAGCTTAGTGGCGCAGGGGGTAGGAGAAGCTTTCTTT
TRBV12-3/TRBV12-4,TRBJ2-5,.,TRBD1,CASSSTRPGTGRQETQYF,TGTGCCAGCAGCTCGACACGACCGGGGACAGGTCGCCAAGAGACCCAGTACTTC
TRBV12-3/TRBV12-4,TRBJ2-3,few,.,CASTLGRFSGSGAQDTQYF,TGTGCCAGCACCTTAGGACGCTTCTCCGGGAGCGGAGCGCAAGATACGCAGTATTTT
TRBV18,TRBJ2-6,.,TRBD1,CASSPIGTANSGANVLTF,TGTGCCAGCTCACCGATCGGGACAGCAAACTCTGGGGCCAACGTCCTGACTTTC
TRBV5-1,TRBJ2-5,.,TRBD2,CASSLTGGWEKETQYF,TGCGCCAGCAGCTTAACGGGAGGTTGGGAAAAAGAGACCCAGTACTTC
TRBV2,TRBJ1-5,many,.,CASSGSVQPQHF,TGTGCCAGCAGTGGATCAGTGCAGCCCCAGCATTTT
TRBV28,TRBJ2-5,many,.,CASSLVGVRWTQYF,TGTGCCAGCAGTTTAGTAGGCGTACGGTGGACCCAGTACTTC
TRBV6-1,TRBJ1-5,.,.,CASSEAGNNQPQHF,TGTGCCAGCAGTGAGGCCGGGAACAATCAGCCCCAGCATTTT
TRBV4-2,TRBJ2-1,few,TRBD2,CASRGLAGEADEQFF,TGTGCCAGCAGAGGACTAGCGGGAGAGGCCGATGAGCAGTTCTTC
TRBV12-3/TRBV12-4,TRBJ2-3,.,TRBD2,CASSTWTSGVDTQYF,TGTGCCAGCAGCACCTGGACTAGCGGGGTAGATACGCAGTATTTT
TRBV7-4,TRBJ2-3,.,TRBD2,CASSLLVTSGRTDTQYF,TGTGCCAGCAGCTTACTAGTGACTAGCGGGAGAACAGATACGCAGTATTTT
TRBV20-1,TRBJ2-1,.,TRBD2,CSAKRRPGLAGDREQFF,TGCAGTGCTAAAAGACGTCCGGGACTAGCGGGAGACCGTGAGCAGTTCTTC
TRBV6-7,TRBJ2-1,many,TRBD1,CASSLHTGTGPYNEQFF,TGTGCCAGCAGTTTACATACCGGGACAGGGCCCTACAATGAGCAGTTCTTC
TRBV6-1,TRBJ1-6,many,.,CASRTPDVEPLHF,TGTGCCAGCAGGACACCTGATGTGGAACCCCTCCACTTT
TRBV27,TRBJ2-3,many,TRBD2,CASSPPGLAETSTDTQYF,TGTGCCAGCAGTCCACCGGGACTAGCGGAAACTAGCACAGATACGCAGTATTTT
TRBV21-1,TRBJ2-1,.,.,CASSKAEGVQFF,TGTGCCAGCAGCAAAGCTGAGGGTGTGCAGTTCTTC
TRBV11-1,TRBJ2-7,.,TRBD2,CASSSPASSGAGGKYEQYF,TGTGCCAGCAGCTCCCCCGCTTCGAGTGGGGCGGGGGGCAAGTACGAGCAGTACTTC
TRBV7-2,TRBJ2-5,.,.,CASSLGFGETQYF,TGTGCCAGCAGCTTAGGGTTCGGAGAGACCCAGTACTTC
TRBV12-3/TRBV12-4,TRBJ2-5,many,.,CASSLVLGEGVGETQYF,TGTGCCAGCAGTTTAGTCCTGGGGGAAGGGGTCGGGGAGACCCAGTACTTC
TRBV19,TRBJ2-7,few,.,CASSIASGDYEQYF,TGTGCCAGTAGTATAGCCAGCGGAGACTACGAGCAGTACTTC
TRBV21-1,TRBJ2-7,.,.,CASSKEPPPTLTYEQYF,TGTGCCAGCAGCAAAGAGCCACCTCCGACACTTACCTACGAGCAGTACTTC
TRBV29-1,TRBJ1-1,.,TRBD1,CSVHRGGTEAFF,TGCAGCGTCCACAGGGGTGGAACTGAAGCTTTCTTT
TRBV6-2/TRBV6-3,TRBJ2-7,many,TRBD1,CASSTGTDYEQYF,TGTGCCAGCAGTACCGGGACAGATTACGAGCAGTACTTC
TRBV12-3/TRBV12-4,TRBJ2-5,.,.,CASSFVLASEETQYF,TGTGCCAGCAGTTTTGTGCTAGCGTCGGAGGAGACCCAGTACTTC
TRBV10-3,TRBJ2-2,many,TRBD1,CAIPQGSGTGELFF,TGTGCCATCCCACAGGGGTCGGGCACCGGGGAGCTGTTTTTT
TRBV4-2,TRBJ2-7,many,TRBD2,CASSQTDSGGYEQYF,TGTGCCAGCAGCCAAACCGATAGCGGGGGGTACGAGCAGTACTTC
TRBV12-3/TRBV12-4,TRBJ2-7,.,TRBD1,CASSPGGFHEQYF,TGTGCCAGCAGCCCAGGGGGCTTCCACGAGCAGTACTTC
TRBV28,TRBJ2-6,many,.,CASSFLRLSGANVLTF,TGTGCCAGCAGTTTTCTTCGCCTCTCTGGGGCCAACGTCCTGACTTTC
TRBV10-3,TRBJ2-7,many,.,CATKTASYEQYF,TGTGCCACCAAGACAGCCTCCTACGAGCAGTACTTC
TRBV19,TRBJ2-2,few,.,CASKPGGTGELFF,TGTGCCAGTAAGCCGGGTGGAACCGGGGAGCTGTTTTTT
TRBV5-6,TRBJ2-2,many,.,CASSLPTGTGELFF,TGTGCCAGCAGTTTACCCACAGGGACCGGGGAGCTGTTTTTT
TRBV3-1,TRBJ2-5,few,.,CASSQDPFQETQYF,TGTGCCAGCAGCCAAGATCCTTTCCAAGAGACCCAGTACTTC
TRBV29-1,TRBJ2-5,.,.,CSSLARDERETQYF,TGCAGCAGTTTGGCCAGGGACGAAAGGGAGACCCAGTACTTC
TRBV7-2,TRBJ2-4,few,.,CASSLELPRGAKNIQYF,TGTGCCAGCAGCTTAGAGCTCCCAAGGGGAGCCAAAAACATTCAGTACTTC
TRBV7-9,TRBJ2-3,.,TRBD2,CAGSKSGSYSSTDTQYF,TGTGCCGGTTCCAAAAGCGGGAGTTACTCCAGCACAGATACGCAGTATTTT
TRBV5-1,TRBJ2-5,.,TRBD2,CASRRPSGSPPQETQYF,TGCGCCAGCAGAAGGCCTAGCGGGAGCCCCCCCCAAGAGACCCAGTACTTC
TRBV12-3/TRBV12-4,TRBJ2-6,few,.,CASSLHPSGANVLTF,TGTGCCAGCAGTTTACACCCTTCTGGGGCCAACGTCCTGACTTTC
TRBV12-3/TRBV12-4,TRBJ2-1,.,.,CASLGDSYNEQFF,TGTGCCAGCTTGGGGGACTCCTACAATGAGCAGTTCTTC
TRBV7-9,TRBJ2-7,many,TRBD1,CASSPPQGAAEQYF,TGTGCCAGCAGCCCCCCACAGGGGGCCGCCGAGCAGTACTTC
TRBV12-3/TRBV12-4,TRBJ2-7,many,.,CASSYRDGFLGEQYF,TGTGCCAGCAGTTACCGGGACGGATTCCTAGGGGAGCAGTACTTC
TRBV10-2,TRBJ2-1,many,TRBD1,CASRGQAYNEQFF,TGCGCCAGCAGGGGACAGGCCTACAATGAGCAGTTCTTC
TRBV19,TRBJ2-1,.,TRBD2,CASSIVTSANEQFF,TGTGCCAGTAGTATCGTGACTAGCGCAAATGAGCAGTTCTTC
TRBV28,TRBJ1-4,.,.,CASIDTNEKLFF,TGTGCCAGCATAGACACTAATGAAAAACTGTTTTTT
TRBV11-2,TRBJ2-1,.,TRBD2,CASSLDLARGCFF,TGTGCCAGCAGCTTAGATCTAGCGCGGGGGTGCTTCTTC
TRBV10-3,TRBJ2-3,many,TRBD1,CAISDNPTGAILTDTQYF,TGTGCCATCAGTGACAATCCGACAGGGGCTATCCTCACAGATACGCAGTATTTT
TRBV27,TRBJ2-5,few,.,CASSLIRGFQETQYF,TGTGCCAGCAGCTTAATCAGGGGTTTCCAAGAGACCCAGTACTTC
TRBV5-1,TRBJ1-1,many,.,CASSPGTIRVEAFF,TGCGCCAGCAGCCCCGGCACGATTAGGGTAGAAGCTTTCTTT
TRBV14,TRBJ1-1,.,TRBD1,CASSQVWGRGTEAFF,TGTGCCAGCAGCCAAGTTTGGGGCAGGGGGACTGAAGCTTTCTTT
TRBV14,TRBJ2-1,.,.,CASSQVVNYNEQFF,TGTGCCAGCAGCCAAGTGGTAAACTACAATGAGCAGTTCTTC